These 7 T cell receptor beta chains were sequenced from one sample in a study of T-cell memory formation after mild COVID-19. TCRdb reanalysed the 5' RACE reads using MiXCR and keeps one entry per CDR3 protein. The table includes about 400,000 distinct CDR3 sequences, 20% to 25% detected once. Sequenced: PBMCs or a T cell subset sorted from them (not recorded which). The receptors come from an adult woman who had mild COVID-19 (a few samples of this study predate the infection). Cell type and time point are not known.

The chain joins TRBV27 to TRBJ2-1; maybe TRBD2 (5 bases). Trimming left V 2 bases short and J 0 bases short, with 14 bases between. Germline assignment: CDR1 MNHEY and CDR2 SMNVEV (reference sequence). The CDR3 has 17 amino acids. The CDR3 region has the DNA TGTGCCAGCAGTTTAACGCGGCGGGTCAACTCCTACAATGAGCAGTTCTTC. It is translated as CASSLTRRVNSYNEQFF.

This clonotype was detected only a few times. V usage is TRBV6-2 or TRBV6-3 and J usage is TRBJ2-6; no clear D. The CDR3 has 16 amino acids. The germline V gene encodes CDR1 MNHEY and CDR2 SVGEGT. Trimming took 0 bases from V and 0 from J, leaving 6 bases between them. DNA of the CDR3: TGTGCCAGCAGTTACTCCCCCAGCTCTGGGGCCAACGTCCTGACTTTC. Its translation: CASSYSPSSGANVLTF.

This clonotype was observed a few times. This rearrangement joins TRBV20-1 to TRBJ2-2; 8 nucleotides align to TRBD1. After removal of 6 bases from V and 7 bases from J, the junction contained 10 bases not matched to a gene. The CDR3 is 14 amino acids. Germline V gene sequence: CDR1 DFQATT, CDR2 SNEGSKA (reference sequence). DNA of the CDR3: TGCAGTGCCACCGGGACAGGAAAGATCGGGGAGCTGTTTTTT. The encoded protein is CSATGTGKIGELFF.

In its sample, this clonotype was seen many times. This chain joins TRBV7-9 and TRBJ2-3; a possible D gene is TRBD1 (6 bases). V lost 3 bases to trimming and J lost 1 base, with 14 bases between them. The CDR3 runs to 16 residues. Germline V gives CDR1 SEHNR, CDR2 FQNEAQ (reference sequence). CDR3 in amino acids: CASSFIQGLGTDTQYF. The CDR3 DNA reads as TGTGCCAGCAGCTTCATCCAGGGGCTAGGCACAGATACGCAGTATTTT.

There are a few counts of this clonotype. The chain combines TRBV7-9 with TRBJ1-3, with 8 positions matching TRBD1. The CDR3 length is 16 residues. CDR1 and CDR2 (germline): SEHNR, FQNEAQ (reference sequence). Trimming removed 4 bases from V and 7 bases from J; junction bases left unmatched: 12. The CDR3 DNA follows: TGTGCCAGCAGCTCACCCCGGGACAGGCAGGGGAACACCATATATTTT. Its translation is CASSSPRDRQGNTIYF. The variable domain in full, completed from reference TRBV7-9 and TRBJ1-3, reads DTGVSQNPRHKITKRGQNVTFRCDPISEHNRLYWYRQTLGQGPEFLTYFQNEAQLEKSRLLSDRFSAERPKGSFSTLEIQRTEQGDSAMYLCASSSPRDRQGNTIYFGEGSWLTVV.

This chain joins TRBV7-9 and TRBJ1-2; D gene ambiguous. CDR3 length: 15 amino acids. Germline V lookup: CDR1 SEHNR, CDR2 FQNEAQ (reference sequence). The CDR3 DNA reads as TGTGCTCACTCTGCCCAGCTTTCCCAAAACTATGGCTACACCTTC. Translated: CAHSAQLSQNYGYTF.

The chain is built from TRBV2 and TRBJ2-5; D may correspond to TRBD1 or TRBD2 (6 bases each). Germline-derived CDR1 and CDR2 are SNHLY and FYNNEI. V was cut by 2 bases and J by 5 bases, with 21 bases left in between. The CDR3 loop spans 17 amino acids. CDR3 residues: CASSESPPGAGLETQYF. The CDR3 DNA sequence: TGTGCCAGCAGTGAATCCCCCCCGGGGGCCGGGTTGGAGACCCAGTACTTC.